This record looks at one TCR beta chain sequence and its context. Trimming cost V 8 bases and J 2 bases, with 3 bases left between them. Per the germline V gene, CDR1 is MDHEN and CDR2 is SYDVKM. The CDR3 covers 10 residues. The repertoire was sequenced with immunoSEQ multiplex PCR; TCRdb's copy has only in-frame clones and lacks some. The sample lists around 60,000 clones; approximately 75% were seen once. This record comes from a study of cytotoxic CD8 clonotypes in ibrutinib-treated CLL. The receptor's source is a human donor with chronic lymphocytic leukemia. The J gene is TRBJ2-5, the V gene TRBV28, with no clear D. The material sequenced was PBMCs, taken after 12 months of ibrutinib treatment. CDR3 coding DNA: TGTGCCAGCGGTCAAGAGACCCAGTACTTC. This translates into CASGQETQYF.